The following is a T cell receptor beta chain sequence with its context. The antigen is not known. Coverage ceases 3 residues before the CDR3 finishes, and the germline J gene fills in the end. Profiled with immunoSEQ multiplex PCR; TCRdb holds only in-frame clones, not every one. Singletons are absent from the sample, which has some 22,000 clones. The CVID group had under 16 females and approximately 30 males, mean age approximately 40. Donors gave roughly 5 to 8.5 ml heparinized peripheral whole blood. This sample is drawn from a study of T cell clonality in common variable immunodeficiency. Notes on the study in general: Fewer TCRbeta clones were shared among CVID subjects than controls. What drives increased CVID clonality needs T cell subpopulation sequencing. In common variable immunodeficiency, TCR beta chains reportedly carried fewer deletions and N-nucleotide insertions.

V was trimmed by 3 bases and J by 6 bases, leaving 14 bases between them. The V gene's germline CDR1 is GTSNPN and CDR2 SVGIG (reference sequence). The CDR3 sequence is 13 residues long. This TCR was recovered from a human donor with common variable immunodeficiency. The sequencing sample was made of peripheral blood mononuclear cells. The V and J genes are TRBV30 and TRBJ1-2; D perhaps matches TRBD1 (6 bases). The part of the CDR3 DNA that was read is TGTGCCTGGAGCCTTCGGGGGGCTAATGGC. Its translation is CAWSLRGANG. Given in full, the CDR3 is CAWSLRGANGYTF.